This T cell receptor beta chain emerged from a study of CD8 T cell repertoires and HIV-1 epitope variants. Study summary: Separate from the cultures, 1M uncultured T cells served as baseline. Study findings and constraints: Fewer than ten TCR beta clonotypes were antigen-specific, roughly 6 apparently recognizing autologous or escape variants.

This clone was seen a few times. Its antigen is as yet unknown. Germline V lookup: CDR1 SEHNR, CDR2 FQNEAQ (reference sequence). Trimming took off 5 bases at V and 2 bases at J, with 8 bases between the two ends. The CDR3 is 13 amino acids. Sequencing of TCR beta CDR3 used immunoSEQ survey depth. Data came from immunoSEQ multiplex PCR; TCRdb stores just in-frame clones and leaves some out. The data show roughly 4,200 clones, about 63% seen once. The chain couples TRBV7-9 to TRBJ2-3; the D is unclear. The specimen was cultured CD8+ T cells derived from PBMCs. The receptor comes from a male donor with HIV. The chain's CDR3 is CASSQSYTDTQYF. Written as DNA, the CDR3 is TGTGCCAGCAGCCAATCCTACACAGATACGCAGTATTTT. Drawing the rest from reference TRBV7-9 and TRBJ2-3, the complete variable domain is DTGVSQNPRHKITKRGQNVTFRCDPISEHNRLYWYRQTLGQGPEFLTYFQNEAQLEKSRLLSDRFSAERPKGSFSTLEIQRTEQGDSAMYLCASSQSYTDTQYFGPGTRLTVL.